A single sample is the source of the 32 T cell receptor beta chains below, sequenced in a study of shared clonotypes between healthy human individuals. Sequenced by immunoSEQ multiplex PCR; TCRdb stores in-frame clones only, minus some. The sample records 950,000 to 1,100,000 clones, about 80% being singletons. Sequencing used memory CD4+ T cells from PBMCs. Sample subset: CD45RA-negative fraction. These receptors all come from a man aged 18 to 29 in good health. Some clones in this sample may be carry-over from other donors' samples.

This chain uses TRBV15 with TRBJ2-7; 11 positions match TRBD2. CDR3 length equals 15 residues. Looked up from germline, CDR1 is LNHNV and CDR2 is YYDKDF (reference sequence). Germline trimming cut 5 bases from V and 1 base from J; bases unmatched to any gene: 4. Here the CDR3 reads CATSPTSGRSYEQYF. In nucleotides, the CDR3 is TGTGCCACCAGCCCTACTAGCGGGAGATCCTACGAGCAGTACTTC. The whole variable domain, filled in from reference TRBV15 and TRBJ2-7, reads DAMVIQNPRYQVTQFGKPVTLSCSQTLNHNVMYWYQQKSSQAPKLLFHYYDKDFNNEADTPDNFQSRRPNTSFCFLDIRSPGLGDTAMYLCATSPTSGRSYEQYFGPGTRLTVT.

This chain connects TRBV4-1 to TRBJ2-7, with a tentative D call TRBD2 (7 bases). The CDR3 runs to 15 residues. The V end was cut by 0 bases, the J end by 0 bases, with 9 bases between. The V gene's germline CDR1 is MGHRA and CDR2 YSYEKL. This CDR3 reads CASSQDGGHSYEQYF. The CDR3 coding sequence is TGCGCCAGCAGCCAAGACGGGGGGCACTCCTACGAGCAGTACTTC.

The rearrangement links TRBV5-4 to TRBJ2-7, with 14 nucleotides matching TRBD2. Germline V CDR1 and CDR2: SGHNT, YYREEE (reference sequence). The CDR3 consists of 14 residues. The junction had 13 bases not matched to a gene; V was cut back by 9 bases and J by 11 bases. CDR3 region: CATRPTSGRVREYF. Written as DNA, the CDR3 is TGTGCCACCCGCCCGACTAGCGGGAGGGTAAGGGAGTACTTC.

The V gene is TRBV11-1, the J gene TRBJ2-1; no firm D call. Trimming removed 0 bases from V and 5 bases from J, with 5 bases in between. The CDR3 length is 13 residues. The germline V gene encodes CDR1 SGHAT and CDR2 FQDESV (reference sequence). CDR3 residues: CASSLALNNEQFF. The CDR3 nucleotides read TGTGCCAGCAGCTTAGCTTTAAACAATGAGCAGTTCTTC.

The chain recombines TRBV5-1 with TRBJ1-4; 7 nucleotides agree with TRBD1. There are 16 residues in the CDR3. V trimming: 3 bases; J trimming: 5 bases; junction bases outside the gene matches: 10. The germline gives CDR1 SGHRS, CDR2 YFSETQ. CDR3 in DNA: TGCGCCAGCAGCTCCCGCCGGGAAGGGGGCAATGAAAAACTGTTTTTT. This translates into CASSSRREGGNEKLFF.

V is TRBV29-1 and J is TRBJ2-4, with D unclear. The CDR3 has 10 residues. Germline V CDR1 and CDR2: SQVTM, ANQGSEA. Deletions cut 4 bases from V and 5 bases from J, with 3 bases between. This CDR3 reads CSVVENIQYF. CDR3 in DNA: TGCAGCGTTGTGGAAAACATTCAGTACTTC.

This clone has more than one count but fewer than ten. The chain uses TRBV5-4 and TRBJ1-2, with TRBD1 as a possible D gene (6 bases). CDR3 length: 16 residues. Deletions cut 4 bases from V and 2 bases from J, with 18 bases between. CDR1 and CDR2 from the germline V gene are SGHNT and YYREEE (reference sequence). In nucleotides, the CDR3 is TGTGCCAGCAGCACGACGACAGGAGCCACCAACTATGGCTACACCTTC. This encodes CASSTTTGATNYGYTF.

This chain uses TRBV7-8 with TRBJ1-3; D unresolved. V was shortened by 2 bases and J by 1 base, with 9 bases between the two germline ends. The CDR3 consists of 15 residues. From germline, CDR1 is SGHVS and CDR2 FQNEAQ. CDR3 bases: TGTGCCAGCAGCTTACGGGAGCTATCTGGAAACACCATATATTTT. It specifies CASSLRELSGNTIYF.

J is TRBJ1-2 and V is TRBV30, with TRBD1 as a possible D gene (6 bases). Trimming took 4 bases from V and 4 from J, leaving 16 bases between them. This CDR3 is built from 14 residues. In germline, CDR1 is GTSNPN, CDR2 SVGIG (reference sequence). The CDR3 coding sequence is TGTGCCTGGACCTCGGACAGCCTACTCTATGGCTACACCTTC. Translated, it gives CAWTSDSLLYGYTF.

V usage is TRBV21-1 and J usage is TRBJ2-3; the D call in the table, TRBD2, was not verified against the DNA. TRBV21-1 is noted as a pseudogene. CDR3 length: 21 residues. This chain's CDR3 is CASTIRRSGRPGPTSTDTQYF. CDR3 in DNA: TGTGCCAGCACCATAAGACGTAGCGGGAGGCCAGGACCAACTAGCACAGATACGCAGTATTTT.

This clone showed up many times. The chain employs TRBV2 and TRBJ2-7, with 11 nucleotides matching TRBD2. The germline gives CDR1 SNHLY, CDR2 FYNNEI. V was pared by 3 bases and J by 0 bases, with 4 bases of the junction left unmatched. The CDR3 extends over 16 amino acids. The CDR3 region is CASSDLSGRASYEQYF. The CDR3 DNA sequence: TGTGCCAGCAGTGATCTTAGCGGGAGGGCCTCCTACGAGCAGTACTTC. The entire variable domain, with the rest obtained from reference TRBV2 and TRBJ2-7, is as follows: EPEVTQTPSHQVTQMGQEVILRCVPISNHLYFYWYRQILGQKVEFLVSFYNNEISEKSEIFDDQFSVERPDGSNFTLKIRSTKLEDSAMYFCASSDLSGRASYEQYFGPGTRLTVT.

This clone was observed a handful of times. The V gene is TRBV5-1, the J gene TRBJ2-1, with 8 bases lining up with TRBD2. Germline V gene sequence: CDR1 SGHRS, CDR2 YFSETQ. The CDR3 is made up of 13 amino acids. V lost 2 bases and J lost 7; bases outside the gene matches: 2. The CDR3 is CASSFSGTNEQFF. CDR3 bases: TGCGCCAGCAGCTTTAGCGGGACGAATGAGCAGTTCTTC.

This chain joins TRBV28 and TRBJ2-2, with 13 bases identical to TRBD2. Germline V gene sequence: CDR1 MDHEN, CDR2 SYDVKM. The CDR3 spans 18 residues. J gave up 6 bases and V 6 bases, and 13 bases lay outside the gene matches. The CDR3 region has the DNA TGTGCCAGCAGCCTCCTTCGGACTAGCGGGAGTCGGCCCGGGGAGCTGTTTTTT. Translated: CASSLLRTSGSRPGELFF.

The chain recombines TRBV18 with TRBJ2-1; D is possibly TRBD1 or TRBD2 (5 bases each). Germline V gene sequence: CDR1 KGHSH, CDR2 LQKENI. V gave up 3 bases and J gave up 6 bases, with 9 bases separating them. There are 13 residues in the CDR3. The CDR3 reads CASSPTGGNEQFF. In nucleotides, the CDR3 is TGTGCCAGCTCACCCACTGGGGGCAATGAGCAGTTCTTC. The full variable domain, with the rest looked up from reference TRBV18 and TRBJ2-1, is NAGVMQNPRHLVRRRGQEARLRCSPMKGHSHVYWYRQLPEEGLKFMVYLQKENIIDESGMPKERFSAEFPKEGPSILRIQQVVRGDSAAYFCASSPTGGNEQFFGPGTRLTVL.

This chain links TRBV5-1 with TRBJ1-2; TRBD1 is a possible D gene (5 bases). This CDR3 comprises 14 residues. CDR1 is SGHRS and CDR2 is YFSETQ in the germline V gene. V lost 3 bases and J 8 bases, leaving 17 bases between the germline ends. CDR3 sequence reads: CASSSQGFSGGYTF. CDR3 in DNA: TGCGCCAGCAGCTCTCAGGGTTTTTCGGGCGGCTACACCTTC. Supplemented by reference TRBV5-1 and TRBJ1-2, the full variable domain reads KAGVTQTPRYLIKTRGQQVTLSCSPISGHRSVSWYQQTPGQGLQFLFEYFSETQRNKGNFPGRFSGRQFSNSRSEMNVSTLELGDSALYLCASSSQGFSGGYTFGSGTRLTVV.

Only a few counts were recorded for this clone. The gene calls are TRBV11-1 and TRBJ2-7; 8 bases agree with TRBD1. Trimming at V came to 4 bases and at J to 4 bases, leaving 3 bases not matched to a gene. CDR3 length: 13 residues. Germline V CDR1 and CDR2: SGHAT, FQDESV (reference sequence). CDR3 coding DNA: TGTGCCAGCAGCTCGGACAGGGTGTACGAGCAGTACTTC. Translated, it gives CASSSDRVYEQYF.

This rearrangement joins TRBV27 to TRBJ1-2; no clear D. CDR1 and CDR2 from the germline V gene are MNHEY and SMNVEV (reference sequence). The CDR3 runs to 14 residues. V was shortened by 5 bases and J by 4 bases, with 14 bases between the two germline ends. The DNA for the CDR3 is TGTGCCAGCAGTCTCCGGGGAGATTTCTATGGCTACACCTTC. Residues: CASSLRGDFYGYTF.

This clone was recorded many times. CDR3 in DNA: TGTGCCAGCCTCAGGGGAAACATTCAGTACTTC. It specifies CASLRGNIQYF. The chain uses TRBV6-5 and TRBJ2-4, with a tentative D call TRBD1 (6 bases). The V end was cut by 8 bases, the J end by 6 bases, with 8 bases between. This CDR3 contains 11 residues. CDR1 MNHEY and CDR2 SVGAGI come from the germline V gene.

The gene calls are TRBV27 and TRBJ1-2; the D gene is possibly TRBD1 (5 bases). The V end was cut by 2 bases, the J end by 9 bases, with 13 bases between. Germline loops: CDR1 MNHEY, CDR2 SMNVEV (reference sequence). CDR3 length equals 13 residues. CDR3 sequence: CASSLGDFGSYTF. CDR3 sequence (DNA): TGTGCCAGCAGTTTAGGGGACTTTGGGAGCTACACCTTC.

This clone was observed a single time. The rearrangement links TRBV28 to TRBJ2-1; TRBD2 is a possible D gene (7 bases). V was pared by 7 bases and J by 9 bases, with 19 bases between. Per germline, CDR1 MDHEN and CDR2 SYDVKM. This CDR3 comprises 14 residues. The CDR3 region has the DNA TGTGCCAGCACCAGAGGGGGGGCACCCGGTGAGCAGTTCTTC. The encoded protein is CASTRGGAPGEQFF. Variable domain in full (rest from reference TRBV28 and TRBJ2-1): DVKVTQSSRYLVKRTGEKVFLECVQDMDHENMFWYRQDPGLGLRLIYFSYDVKMKEKGDIPEGYSVSREKKERFSLILESASTNQTSMYLCASTRGGAPGEQFFGPGTRLTVL.

The DNA for the CDR3 is TGCGCCAGCAGCTTGGACTTGGGGAACACTGAAGCTTTCTTT. Amino acids: CASSLDLGNTEAFF. This sequence joins TRBV5-1 and TRBJ1-1; D not resolved. V gave up 0 bases and J gave up 1 base, with 7 bases separating them. The germline V gene has CDR1 SGHRS and CDR2 YFSETQ. The CDR3 runs to 14 residues.

This clone has more than one count but fewer than ten. The chain links TRBV30 to TRBJ2-3; TRBD2 is a possible D gene (6 bases). The CDR3 extends over 12 amino acids. Germline V gene sequence: CDR1 GTSNPN, CDR2 SVGIG (reference sequence). V was shortened by 3 bases and J by 6 bases, with 10 bases between the two germline ends. The CDR3 loop reads CAWRRDWDTQYF. CDR3 bases: TGTGCCTGGAGGCGGGACTGGGATACGCAGTATTTT.

The rearrangement joins TRBV7-9 to TRBJ1-2; D gene ambiguous. The V end was cut by 5 bases, the J end by 7 bases, with 8 bases between. The CDR3 runs 11 residues. The germline V gene has CDR1 SEHNR and CDR2 FQNEAQ (reference sequence). CDR3 DNA sequence: TGTGCCAGCAGCCCCGGTGTTGGCTACACCTTC. This gives the protein CASSPGVGYTF.

As regards this clone: This may come from a read error, since a much larger clone is one base off. V and J are TRBV5-6 and TRBJ2-3; TRBD2 matches 9 bases. CDR1 is SGHDT, CDR2 YYEEEE, per germline. This CDR3 comprises 14 residues. V was clipped by 0 bases and J by 5 bases; unmatched bases: 1. The CDR3 nucleotides are TGTGCCAGCAGCTTGGTAGCGGGAGAAGATACGCAGTATTTT. Translating it yields CASSLVAGEDTQYF.

The chain carries TRBV5-8 and TRBJ1-2; D remains unclear. Germline V CDR1 and CDR2: SGHTS, YDEGEE. There are 15 residues in the CDR3. The V gene lost 0 bases and the J gene lost 1 base, with 10 bases spanning the gap. CDR3 sequence (DNA): TGTGCCAGCAGCTTGGATACAGCGCGTAACTATGGCTACACCTTC. It is translated as CASSLDTARNYGYTF. Based on the CDR3 plus reference TRBV5-8 and TRBJ1-2, the full variable domain is EAGVTQSPTHLIKTRGQQATLRCSPISGHTSVYWYQQALGLGLQFLLWYDEGEERNRGNFPPRFSGRQFPNYSSELNVNALELEDSALYLCASSLDTARNYGYTFGSGTRLTVV.

The V gene is TRBV28, the J gene TRBJ1-1; 7 bases map to TRBD1. Germline trimming cut 3 bases from V and 7 bases from J; bases unmatched to any gene: 5. The CDR3 is 13 residues long. Germline V lookup: CDR1 MDHEN, CDR2 SYDVKM. The CDR3 nucleotides read TGTGCCAGCAGTTTGACAGGGACCTATGAAGCTTTCTTT. Residues: CASSLTGTYEAFF.

V usage is TRBV7-6 and J usage is TRBJ2-7; 10 bases map to TRBD1. The V gene end was trimmed by 5 bases and the J gene end by 3 bases; junction bases not matched to a gene: 4. The CDR3 sequence is 14 residues long. Germline assignment: CDR1 SGHVS and CDR2 FNYEAQ. In nucleotides, the CDR3 is TGTGCCAGCAGCCCGGGGGACAGGGGCTACGAGCAGTACTTC. Amino acid sequence: CASSPGDRGYEQYF.

The rearrangement links TRBV4-2 to TRBJ2-2; TRBD2 matches at 11 bases. The germline gives CDR1 LGHNA, CDR2 YNFKEQ. This CDR3 has 18 amino acids. V shed 4 bases, J shed 1 base, and the junction held 8 bases outside the gene matches. CDR3 protein: CASSPKGLAERNTGELFF. CDR3 nucleotide sequence: TGTGCCAGCAGCCCCAAGGGACTAGCGGAGAGGAACACCGGGGAGCTGTTTTTT.

The rearrangement links TRBV29-1 to TRBJ1-1, with D possibly TRBD1 on 6 matching bases. From germline, CDR1 is SQVTM and CDR2 ANQGSEA. V was shortened by 7 bases and J by 5 bases, with 17 bases between the two germline ends. CDR3 size: 13 residues. The CDR3 nucleotides are TGCAGCGCCATTGGGAGGGGGGGGACTGAAGCTTTCTTT. Translated: CSAIGRGGTEAFF.

The chain has TRBV7-2 and TRBJ2-6; no clear D gene. The CDR3 sequence is 15 residues long. The germline V gene encodes CDR1 SGHTA and CDR2 FQGNSA. Trimming cost V 2 bases and J 1 base, with 6 bases left between them. CDR3 region: CASSLTVSGANVLTF. CDR3 bases: TGTGCCAGCAGCTTAACGGTTTCTGGGGCCAACGTCCTGACTTTC. The full variable domain, in which reference TRBV7-2 and TRBJ2-6 provide the parts outside the CDR3, is GAGVSQSPSNKVTEKGKDVELRCDPISGHTALYWYRQSLGQGLEFLIYFQGNSAPDKSGLPSDRFSAERTGGSVSTLTIQRTQQEDSAVYLCASSLTVSGANVLTFGAGSRLTVL.

The V and J genes are TRBV18 and TRBJ2-5, with D perhaps TRBD1 or TRBD2 (5 bases each). The V end lost 3 bases, the J end lost 2 bases, and 19 bases lay between the germline ends. CDR1 and CDR2 from the germline V gene are KGHSH and LQKENI. The CDR3 extends over 17 amino acids. CDR3 nucleotide sequence: TGTGCCAGCTCACCTAACTCGGTCGGGGCAGCACAAGAGACCCAGTACTTC. As protein: CASSPNSVGAAQETQYF.

Only a few counts were recorded for this clone. This sequence joins TRBV28 and TRBJ2-2, with 9 nucleotides matching TRBD1. The germline V gene has CDR1 MDHEN and CDR2 SYDVKM. V gave up 6 bases and J gave up 4 bases; unmatched junction bases: 9. There are 16 residues in the CDR3. The CDR3 is CASSHRDRVTTGELFF. In DNA form, the CDR3 reads TGTGCCAGCAGCCACCGGGACAGGGTAACCACCGGGGAGCTGTTTTTT.